These 24 T cell receptor beta chains were all obtained from the same sample, sequenced in a study of blood T cells in healthy people across ages. A second roughly 6 to 12 cycle PCR used barcoded and J-beta primers. MiXCR, run by TCRdb on the 5' RACE reads, gives a single entry per CDR3 protein. The sample contains some 550,000 distinct CDR3 sequences, 45% to 55% of which appear only once. Specimen: blood. The source of these receptors is a man aged 80 or over in good health.

The J gene is TRBJ1-3, the V gene TRBV29-1, with 8 positions matching TRBD1. V lost 2 bases, J lost 2 bases, and 8 bases stayed unmatched. Germline V gene sequence: CDR1 SQVTM, CDR2 ANQGSEA. The CDR3 spans 16 residues. CDR3 in amino acids: CSVEKRGQGPGNTIYF. The CDR3 nucleotides are TGCAGCGTTGAAAAGAGAGGACAGGGACCTGGAAACACCATATATTTT.

The chain has TRBV11-3 and TRBJ2-7, with TRBD2 matching 9 bases. Germline trimming cut 5 bases from V and 3 bases from J; bases unmatched to any gene: 5. The germline gives CDR1 SGHNT, CDR2 YENEEA. The CDR3 consists of 14 residues. CDR3 in amino acids: CASSGAGGLYEQYF. The CDR3 DNA follows: TGTGCCAGCAGCGGAGCGGGGGGCCTCTACGAGCAGTACTTC.

Concerning this clonotype: This sequence may be a read error, since a much larger clone differs from it by one base. The chain has TRBV6-5 and TRBJ2-5; D is unclear. CDR3 length equals 14 residues. Trimming removed 2 bases at V and 11 bases at J, with 18 bases between. Germline V gives CDR1 MNHEY, CDR2 SVGAGI. CDR3 region: CASSYAPTRNEQYF. In DNA, the CDR3 is TGTGCCAGCAGTTACGCTCCGACTCGGAATGAGCAGTACTTC.

This clonotype was seen ten or more times. The chain carries TRBV6-6 and TRBJ1-4; D perhaps matches TRBD1 (5 bases). The CDR3 runs 14 residues. In germline, CDR1 is MNHNY, CDR2 SVGAGI (reference sequence). Trimming left V 7 bases short and J 7 bases short, with 16 bases between. The DNA of the CDR3 is TGTGCCAGCACCTACGGAGCGAGGGGTGAAAAACTGTTTTTT. Protein sequence: CASTYGARGEKLFF.

This chain uses TRBV5-1 with TRBJ1-5; D possibly corresponds to TRBD1 (5 bases). The CDR3 loop spans 15 amino acids. Germline values: CDR1 SGHRS, CDR2 YFSETQ. V lost 4 bases and J lost 3, with 14 bases in between. CDR3 amino acids: CASSTLDSLNQPQHF. In DNA form, the CDR3 reads TGCGCCAGCAGCACCCTAGACAGCCTCAATCAGCCCCAGCATTTT. The full variable domain, its missing parts supplied by reference TRBV5-1 and TRBJ1-5, is KAGVTQTPRYLIKTRGQQVTLSCSPISGHRSVSWYQQTPGQGLQFLFEYFSETQRNKGNFPGRFSGRQFSNSRSEMNVSTLELGDSALYLCASSTLDSLNQPQHFGDGTRLSIL.

This clonotype was counted between two and nine times. The rearrangement links TRBV24-1 to TRBJ2-2, with D hard to call. Germline assignment: CDR1 KGHDR and CDR2 SFDVKD. The CDR3 extends over 15 amino acids. Deletions cut 9 bases from V and 3 bases from J, with 16 bases between. The DNA for the CDR3 is TGTGCCACCCCAATAATAGGGCCGGACACCGGGGAGCTGTTTTTT. Translating it yields CATPIIGPDTGELFF.

The chain links TRBV4-1 to TRBJ1-5; the D gene is possibly TRBD1 (5 bases). Per the germline V gene, CDR1 is MGHRA and CDR2 is YSYEKL. Trimming removed 3 bases from V and 4 bases from J, with 16 bases in between. The CDR3 consists of 16 residues. The CDR3 spells CASSHEARDGNQPQHF. The DNA of the CDR3 is TGCGCCAGCAGCCACGAGGCCCGGGACGGTAATCAGCCCCAGCATTTT.

This clonotype occurred many times. V usage is TRBV5-1 and J usage is TRBJ2-3; D possibly corresponds to TRBD1 (6 bases). This CDR3 has 14 amino acids. Germline V gene lookup returns CDR1 SGHRS and CDR2 YFSETQ. Trimming took off 0 bases at V and 2 bases at J, with 7 bases between the two ends. This CDR3 reads CASSLGQATDTQYF. In DNA form, the CDR3 reads TGCGCCAGCAGCTTGGGACAGGCCACAGATACGCAGTATTTT.

The gene calls are TRBV4-3 and TRBJ2-3; TRBD2 agrees at 11 bases. CDR3 size: 18 residues. Unmatched junction bases numbered 7, after V lost 2 bases and J lost 0 bases. Germline assignment: CDR1 LGHNA and CDR2 YSLEER. The CDR3 sequence: CASSQIAGGGSSTDTQYF. The DNA of the CDR3 is TGCGCCAGCAGCCAAATAGCGGGGGGGGGCTCTAGCACAGATACGCAGTATTTT.

The V call is TRBV3-1, the J call TRBJ1-4, with D hard to call. The CDR3 consists of 12 residues. Germline assignment: CDR1 LGHDT and CDR2 YNNKEL (reference sequence). Trimming left V 0 bases short and J 8 bases short, with 4 bases between. This CDR3 is CASSQDAEKLFF. The CDR3 DNA is TGTGCCAGCAGCCAAGATGCCGAAAAACTGTTTTTT.

This clonotype was picked up a small number of times. The chain uses TRBV20-1 and TRBJ2-5; TRBD1 or TRBD2 may be the D gene (5 bases each). CDR3 length equals 15 residues. The V end lost 5 bases, the J end lost 7 bases, and 23 bases lay between the germline ends. CDR1 DFQATT and CDR2 SNEGSKA come from the germline V gene (reference sequence). Here the CDR3 DNA reads TGCAGTGCTCTTCCCCAGGGAGCGGCCCTATGGACCCAGTACTTC. Protein product: CSALPQGAALWTQYF.

Notes on this clonotype: This sequence may be a read error, since a much larger clone differs from it by one base. This chain joins TRBV6-6 and TRBJ1-2; 9 positions agree with TRBD1. Germline trimming cut 2 bases from V and 7 bases from J; bases unmatched to any gene: 14. The CDR3 has 17 residues. The germline CDR1 and CDR2 sequences are MNHNY and SVGAGI (reference sequence). In DNA, the CDR3 is TGTGCCAGCAGTTACCGAGATTGGACAGGGGAGGCCGGTGGCTACACCTTC. This gives the protein CASSYRDWTGEAGGYTF.

The genes are TRBV28 and TRBJ2-7, with 10 bases fitting TRBD1. The closer fit of TRBJ2-5 to the DNA end suggests the J call may be wrong. The CDR3 is made up of 16 amino acids. The germline CDR1 and CDR2 sequences are MDHEN and SYDVKM. Written as DNA, the CDR3 is TGTGCCAGCAGTTTATTCGGACAGGGGGTAGGAGAGACCCAGTACTTC. This encodes CASSLFGQGVGETQYF.

This clonotype was seen at least ten times. CDR3 loop: CSATTPNSGTNQETQYF. In DNA, the CDR3 is TGCAGTGCCACCACCCCCAATAGCGGGACGAATCAAGAGACCCAGTACTTC. The chain employs TRBV20-1 and TRBJ2-5; 8 nucleotides line up with TRBD2. Germline loops: CDR1 DFQATT, CDR2 SNEGSKA (reference sequence). J gave up 2 bases and V 6 bases, and 17 bases lay outside the gene matches. The length of the CDR3 is 17 residues.

This clonotype was observed a few times. The chain recombines TRBV4-1 with TRBJ2-2; D not resolved. The germline CDR1 and CDR2 sequences are MGHRA and YSYEKL. V gave up 1 base and J gave up 4 bases, with 19 bases separating them. The CDR3 is 18 residues long. As DNA, the CDR3 is TGCGCCAGCAGCCAAGTAGGCCGGTCTAGACGAGGCACCGGGGAGCTGTTTTTT. Residues: CASSQVGRSRRGTGELFF.

Only a few counts were recorded for this clonotype. The chain recombines TRBV7-9 with TRBJ2-7, with D uncertain. Between the trimmed V and J ends, which lost 1 base and 6 bases, there was a span of 10 bases. The CDR3 covers 13 residues. Germline CDR1 is SEHNR and CDR2 is FQNEAQ (reference sequence). In nucleotides, the CDR3 is TGTGCCAGCAGCTTAGGTGGAAGAAGCGAGCAGTACTTC. Translated, it gives CASSLGGRSEQYF.

This clonotype appeared once. The chain is built from TRBV9 and TRBJ2-5; maybe TRBD1 (6 bases). CDR1 SGDLS and CDR2 YYNGEE come from the germline V gene. The CDR3 totals 15 residues. V lost 4 bases to trimming and J lost 4 bases, with 17 bases between them. CDR3 protein: CASSTLQGLAETQYF. CDR3 DNA: TGTGCCAGCAGCACACTGCAGGGGTTAGCAGAGACCCAGTACTTC.

This sequence joins TRBV2 and TRBJ1-2; D might be TRBD1 (5 bases). CDR3 length: 13 residues. Deletions cut 7 bases from V and 1 base from J, with 10 bases between. Germline V gene lookup returns CDR1 SNHLY and CDR2 FYNNEI. The CDR3 loop is CASNGANNYGYTF. In DNA form, the CDR3 reads TGTGCCAGCAACGGGGCCAATAACTATGGCTACACCTTC.

This chain links TRBV12-3 or TRBV12-4 with TRBJ2-7; a possible D gene is TRBD1 (6 bases). CDR3 length: 15 residues. V was shortened by 5 bases and J by 2 bases, with 16 bases between the two germline ends. CDR3 region: CASSLLNRAPYEQYF. The CDR3 nucleotides read TGTGCCAGCAGTCTACTTAACAGGGCGCCCTACGAGCAGTACTTC.

This clonotype was found many times. V usage is TRBV7-2 and J usage is TRBJ2-3; D may correspond to TRBD1 or TRBD2 (5 bases each). Per germline, CDR1 SGHTA and CDR2 FQGNSA. There are 15 residues in the CDR3. Between the trimmed V and J ends, which lost 1 base and 2 bases, there was a span of 10 bases. The CDR3 DNA reads as TGTGCCAGCAGCTTAGGGGGACCGATCACAGATACGCAGTATTTT. Translated, it gives CASSLGGPITDTQYF.

On this clonotype: A read error may explain this, as a much larger clone is one base away. The V gene is TRBV9, the J gene TRBJ1-4; TRBD1 aligns across 7 bases. The CDR3 sequence is 14 residues long. Germline values: CDR1 SGDLS, CDR2 YYNGEE. The ends lost 4 bases at V and 2 bases at J; junction bases unmatched: 2. The CDR3 loop reads CASSSGQTNEKLFF. As DNA, the CDR3 is TGTGCCAGCAGCTCGGGACAGACTAATGAAAAACTGTTTTTT.

As DNA, the CDR3 is TGTGCCAGCAGGGCACAAAACACTGAAGCTTTCTTT. This translates into CASRAQNTEAFF. The chain joins TRBV7-2 to TRBJ1-1; D remains ambiguous. Trimming shortened V by 6 bases and J by 2 bases, and 7 bases separated the two germline ends. CDR3 length: 12 residues. Germline V gives CDR1 SGHTA, CDR2 FQGNSA.

Only a few counts were recorded for this clonotype. The chain uses TRBV7-2 and TRBJ2-1; a weak D match, TRBD2 (6 bases). V lost 2 bases, J lost 4 bases, and 12 bases lay in between. The CDR3 spans 15 residues. The germline CDR1 and CDR2 sequences are SGHTA and FQGNSA. DNA of the CDR3: TGTGCCAGCAGCTTAACAGCGGGCCAATACAATGAGCAGTTCTTC. Protein sequence: CASSLTAGQYNEQFF.

This rearrangement joins TRBV7-2 to TRBJ1-2; D is ambiguous. This CDR3 has 13 amino acids. V lost 6 bases to trimming and J lost 2 bases, with 10 bases between them. CDR1 is SGHTA, CDR2 FQGNSA, per germline. In nucleotides, the CDR3 is TGTGCCAGCAGTACGGCACCCAACTATGGCTACACCTTC. The encoded protein is CASSTAPNYGYTF. The variable domain in full, with the rest retrieved from reference TRBV7-2 and TRBJ1-2, is GAGVSQSPSNKVTEKGKDVELRCDPISGHTALYWYRQSLGQGLEFLIYFQGNSAPDKSGLPSDRFSAERTGGSVSTLTIQRTQQEDSAVYLCASSTAPNYGYTFGSGTRLTVV.